These 30 T cell receptor beta chains originate from one sample sequenced in a study of Ad26.COV2.S vaccination and SARS-CoV-2 variants. Treatment described: approximately 18 received Ad26.COV2.S at low or high dose, single or two shots; 5 received placebo; per-sample allocation not given. Material that was analyzed had been drawn on day 63 after the first vaccine or placebo injection. Profiling relied on immunoSEQ multiplex PCR, and the TCRdb table lists in-frame clones only, not all of them. The sample includes 380,000 or so clones, 88% of them seen just once. The sequenced sample was peripheral blood, obtained in a trial of Ad26.COV2.S vaccine versus placebo. These receptors originate from a person aged 18-65 years who received the Ad26.COV2.S COVID-19 vaccine or a placebo.

The chain couples TRBV5-1 to TRBJ2-5, with TRBD2 matching 12 bases. Germline V CDR1 and CDR2: SGHRS, YFSETQ. V lost 0 bases and J lost 5; bases outside the gene matches: 5. This CDR3 is built from 16 residues. DNA of the CDR3: TGCGCCAGCAGCTTGGCTAGCGGGGGGGTCGGGGAGACCCAGTACTTC. Amino acids: CASSLASGGVGETQYF.

The J gene is TRBJ2-5, the V gene TRBV5-1; 8 bases map to TRBD2. The CDR3 length is 14 residues. The germline V gene encodes CDR1 SGHRS and CDR2 YFSETQ. With 4 bases clipped from V and 3 bases from J, the junction kept 5 bases outside the gene matches. This chain's CDR3 is CASSILAGKETQYF. CDR3 DNA sequence: TGCGCCAGCAGCATTTTAGCGGGGAAAGAGACCCAGTACTTC.

This clone was counted a single time. The rearrangement joins TRBV5-1 to TRBJ2-1; 11 bases agree with TRBD2. V was clipped by 6 bases and J by 0 bases; unmatched bases: 2. The CDR3 runs to 15 residues. CDR1 is SGHRS and CDR2 is YFSETQ in the germline V gene. The CDR3 loop reads CASTTSGNSYNEQFF. CDR3 sequence (DNA): TGCGCCAGCACGACTAGCGGGAACTCCTACAATGAGCAGTTCTTC.

This chain links TRBV5-6 with TRBJ2-2; the match to TRBD1 covers 8 bases. This CDR3 contains 17 residues. Germline CDR1 and CDR2: SGHDT and YYEEEE. Trimming at V came to 1 base and at J to 4 bases, leaving 9 bases not matched to a gene. The CDR3 nucleotides are TGTGCCAGCAGCTTGATTCTGGGACAGGCGATCACCGGGGAGCTGTTTTTT. Translated: CASSLILGQAITGELFF. The full variable domain, completed using reference TRBV5-6 and TRBJ2-2, is DAGVTQSPTHLIKTRGQQVTLRCSPKSGHDTVSWYQQALGQGPQFIFQYYEEEERQRGNFPDRFSGHQFPNYSSELNVNALLLGDSALYLCASSLILGQAITGELFFGEGSRLTVL.

V usage is TRBV29-1 and J usage is TRBJ1-1; D is ambiguous. Germline lookup yields CDR1 SQVTM and CDR2 ANQGSEA. Trimming left V 5 bases short and J 1 base short, with 5 bases between. This CDR3 has 11 amino acids. The CDR3 is CSVTRNTEAFF. CDR3 in DNA: TGCAGCGTTACAAGGAACACTGAAGCTTTCTTT.

V and J are TRBV5-4 and TRBJ2-5; TRBD1 agrees at 10 bases. Germline lookup yields CDR1 SGHNT and CDR2 YYREEE (reference sequence). The CDR3 has 16 residues. V shed 1 base, J shed 5 bases, and the junction held 8 bases outside the gene matches. The CDR3 sequence is CASSLWGTGARETQYF. DNA of the CDR3: TGTGCCAGCAGCTTGTGGGGGACAGGGGCCAGGGAGACCCAGTACTTC.

The rearrangement uses TRBV28 and TRBJ2-7, with 9 bases matching TRBD1. J lost 2 bases, V lost 7 bases, and 3 bases had no gene match. The CDR3 totals 13 residues. CDR1 MDHEN and CDR2 SYDVKM come from the germline V gene. CDR3: CASTRDRAYEQYF. The CDR3 coding sequence is TGTGCCAGCACCCGGGACAGGGCCTACGAGCAGTACTTC.

V usage is TRBV29-1 and J usage is TRBJ2-2; perhaps TRBD2 as D (7 bases). Germline loops: CDR1 SQVTM, CDR2 ANQGSEA. The CDR3 extends over 13 amino acids. Trimming shortened V by 6 bases and J by 3 bases, and 11 bases separated the two germline ends. CDR3 in amino acids: CSVAGQYTGELFF. The CDR3 region has the DNA TGCAGCGTAGCGGGACAATACACCGGGGAGCTGTTTTTT.

This clone has just a few counts. The V gene is TRBV7-3, the J gene TRBJ2-2; either TRBD1 or TRBD2 may supply D (5 bases each). The CDR3 is 16 amino acids. Deletions cut 4 bases from V and 5 bases from J, with 17 bases between. Germline V lookup: CDR1 SGHTA, CDR2 FQGTGA. The CDR3 region is CASSSGTTIGTGELFF. The CDR3 nucleotides are TGTGCCAGCAGCTCCGGGACCACCATAGGGACCGGGGAGCTGTTTTTT. Combining the CDR3 with reference TRBV7-3 and TRBJ2-2 gives the whole variable domain GAGVSQTPSNKVTEKGKYVELRCDPISGHTALYWYRQSLGQGPEFLIYFQGTGAADDSGLPNDRFFAVRPEGSVSTLKIQRTERGDSAVYLCASSSGTTIGTGELFFGEGSRLTVL.

The DNA of the CDR3 is TGTGCCAGCAGTTATTACAGCTCTAGCTCTGGGGCCAACGTCCTGACTTTC. As protein: CASSYYSSSSGANVLTF. V gene TRBV27 combines with J gene TRBJ2-6; D unresolved. The V and J ends lost 4 bases and 0 bases respectively, with 13 bases between them. This CDR3 is built from 17 residues. The germline gives CDR1 MNHEY, CDR2 SMNVEV (reference sequence). The variable domain in full, with the rest retrieved from reference TRBV27 and TRBJ2-6, is EAQVTQNPRYLITVTGKKLTVTCSQNMNHEYMSWYRQDPGLGLRQIYYSMNVEVTDKGDVPEGYKVSRKEKRNFPLILESPSPNQTSLYFCASSYYSSSSGANVLTFGAGSRLTVL.

V gene TRBV11-2 combines with J gene TRBJ1-1; unclear D gene. This CDR3 is built from 14 residues. Looked up from germline, CDR1 is SGHAT and CDR2 is FQNNGV. The V end lost 5 bases, the J end lost 11 bases, and 21 bases lay between the germline ends. The CDR3 sequence is CASSLRETLSEAFF. The CDR3 coding sequence is TGTGCCAGCAGCCTAAGGGAGACACTCTCGGAGGCTTTCTTT. Drawing the rest from reference TRBV11-2 and TRBJ1-1, the complete variable domain is EAGVAQSPRYKIIEKRQSVAFWCNPISGHATLYWYQQILGQGPKLLIQFQNNGVVDDSQLPKDRFSAERLKGVDSTLKIQPAKLEDSAVYLCASSLRETLSEAFFGQGTRLTVV.

The chain joins TRBV6-5 to TRBJ2-1, with no clear D. V was clipped by 3 bases and J by 8 bases, with 5 bases between them. This CDR3 is built from 11 residues. Germline V lookup: CDR1 MNHEY, CDR2 SVGAGI. As DNA, the CDR3 is TGTGCCAGCAGTTATGGGTATGAGCAGTTCTTC. It is translated as CASSYGYEQFF.

This chain connects TRBV6-5 to TRBJ1-1; D may be TRBD1 (5 bases). Germline CDR1 is MNHEY and CDR2 is SVGAGI. The CDR3 contains 14 residues. The ends were cut back, 2 bases at V and 5 bases at J, with 12 bases in the middle. The CDR3 loop is CASSYGQGGTEAFF. CDR3 coding DNA: TGTGCCAGCAGTTACGGCCAGGGAGGGACTGAAGCTTTCTTT.

This clone was seen only a few times. This rearrangement joins TRBV4-3 to TRBJ2-2, with 8 nucleotides matching TRBD1. This CDR3 is 15 amino acids long. The germline V gene has CDR1 LGHNA and CDR2 YSLEER. V lost 1 base and J lost 4; bases outside the gene matches: 2. The CDR3, as DNA: TGCGCCAGCAGCCAAGGGACAGGGTTCACCGGGGAGCTGTTTTTT. It is translated as CASSQGTGFTGELFF.

This chain links TRBV6-6 with TRBJ2-1, with D perhaps TRBD2 (5 bases). The germline V gene has CDR1 MNHNY and CDR2 SVGAGI (reference sequence). Trimming pared 7 bases from V and 8 bases from J, leaving 15 bases between. The CDR3 has 13 amino acids. Here the CDR3 reads CASNQLVSDEQFF. In nucleotides, the CDR3 is TGTGCCAGCAACCAACTAGTAAGCGATGAGCAGTTCTTC.

This chain connects TRBV7-3 to TRBJ2-1; TRBD2 agrees at 12 bases. CDR3 length equals 18 residues. The V and J ends lost 6 bases and 3 bases, in that order; junction bases with no gene match: 12. Germline V CDR1 and CDR2: SGHTA, FQGTGA. CDR3 nucleotides: TGTGCCAGCAGAGGGCTAGCGGGAGGGAAAGGTAACTACAATGAGCAGTTCTTC. It translates to CASRGLAGGKGNYNEQFF.

Note on this clone: Other DNA sequences in this specimen translate into the identical CDR3. The chain employs TRBV6-5 and TRBJ2-1; D not resolved. V lost 0 bases and J lost 9, with 6 bases in between. Germline CDR1 and CDR2: MNHEY and SVGAGI. The CDR3 sequence is 12 residues long. For the CDR3, the DNA is TGTGCCAGCAGTTACTCAGGGCGTGAGCAGTTCTTC. Translated, it gives CASSYSGREQFF.

CDR3 sequence (DNA): TGTGCCAGCAGTTTATATTCGCTAGCGGGGTTTGGAGAGCAGTACTTC. Residues: CASSLYSLAGFGEQYF. The chain links TRBV27 to TRBJ2-7; TRBD2 agrees at 9 bases. V was pared by 1 base and J by 7 bases, with 11 bases of the junction left unmatched. CDR1 is MNHEY, CDR2 SMNVEV, per germline (reference sequence). The CDR3 runs 16 residues.

This clone was seen just once. Different DNA sequences within this sample yield the same CDR3. The CDR3 DNA follows: TGTGCCATCAGTGAAGGTGGCTACGAGCAGTACTTC. This encodes CAISEGGYEQYF. The V and J genes are TRBV10-3 and TRBJ2-7, with unresolved D. CDR1 ENHRY and CDR2 SYGVKD come from the germline V gene. V lost 3 bases and J 3 bases, leaving 6 bases between the germline ends. This CDR3 spans 12 amino acids.

V gene TRBV12-2 combines with J gene TRBJ1-5. TRBV12-2 is given as a pseudogene. The CDR3 sequence is 18 residues long. The CDR3 here is CASRLAPITGGNWQPQHF. The DNA of the CDR3 is TGTGCAAGTCGCTTAGCGCCGATTACCGGGGGCAACTGGCAGCCCCAGCATTTT.

The chain joins TRBV5-1 to TRBJ1-5, with 8 positions matching TRBD1. The CDR3 runs to 17 residues. The germline gives CDR1 SGHRS, CDR2 YFSETQ. V lost 0 bases to trimming and J lost 4 bases; unmatched junction nucleotides: 9. The CDR3 sequence is CASSLGQGSGDNQPQHF. CDR3 DNA sequence: TGCGCCAGCAGCTTGGGACAGGGGTCCGGGGATAATCAGCCCCAGCATTTT.

The gene calls are TRBV3-1 (or the pseudogene TRBV3-2) and TRBJ1-3, with no clear D. The CDR3 contains 16 residues. The V end was cut by 0 bases, the J end by 1 base, with 10 bases between. CDR1 is LGHDT, CDR2 YNNKEL, per germline (reference sequence). This CDR3 is CASSQDMRPSGNTIYF. CDR3 coding DNA: TGTGCCAGCAGCCAAGATATGCGACCTTCTGGAAACACCATATATTTT.

The chain carries TRBV7-2 and TRBJ2-7; 12 bases are a match to TRBD1. Germline trimming cut 6 bases from V and 6 bases from J; bases unmatched to any gene: 15. The CDR3 runs to 17 residues. Germline CDR1 and CDR2: SGHTA and FQGNSA. The CDR3 loop reads CASSSPIPGTGGSEQYF. The CDR3 DNA is TGTGCCAGCAGTTCTCCGATCCCCGGGACAGGGGGCAGCGAGCAGTACTTC.

This chain links TRBV19 with TRBJ2-7; 10 nucleotides line up with TRBD1. This CDR3 contains 16 residues. Trimming at V came to 4 bases and at J to 2 bases, leaving 8 bases not matched to a gene. The germline gives CDR1 LNHDA, CDR2 SQIVND (reference sequence). The CDR3 DNA is TGTGCCAGTAGTAATTTATCCGGGACAGGGGCCTACGAGCAGTACTTC. This codes for CASSNLSGTGAYEQYF. Looking up the rest from reference TRBV19 and TRBJ2-7 gives the full variable domain: DGGITQSPKYLFRKEGQNVTLSCEQNLNHDAMYWYRQDPGQGLRLIYYSQIVNDFQKGDIAEGYSVSREKKESFPLTVTSAQKNPTAFYLCASSNLSGTGAYEQYFGPGTRLTVT.

The V call is TRBV3-1 (or the pseudogene TRBV3-2), the J call TRBJ2-1, with 10 bases lining up with TRBD2. Losses at the gene ends were 0 bases for V and 3 bases for J; bases not matched to a gene: 2. Germline V gene lookup returns CDR1 LGHDT and CDR2 YNNKEL (reference sequence). CDR3 length equals 16 residues. CDR3 sequence reads: CASSQDWTSGYNEQFF. The CDR3 nucleotides are TGTGCCAGCAGCCAAGATTGGACTAGCGGCTACAATGAGCAGTTCTTC.

The rearrangement links TRBV3-1 (or the pseudogene TRBV3-2) to TRBJ1-4, with D unresolved. V was clipped by 0 bases and J by 0 bases, with 11 bases between them. Germline V gene lookup returns CDR1 LGHDT and CDR2 YNNKEL (reference sequence). This CDR3 has 17 residues. In DNA, the CDR3 is TGTGCCAGCAGCCAAGATCCGAGGGAAGCAACTAATGAAAAACTGTTTTTT. It encodes CASSQDPREATNEKLFF.

V gene TRBV7-3 combines with J gene TRBJ2-7, with 8 bases fitting TRBD2. The CDR3 sequence is 17 residues long. Trimming cost V 6 bases and J 0 bases; bases outside gene matches: 13. Per germline, CDR1 SGHTA and CDR2 FQGTGA. CDR3 protein: CASSPLGGSGSSYEQYF. Here the CDR3 DNA reads TGTGCCAGCAGTCCACTCGGAGGGAGCGGGAGCTCCTACGAGCAGTACTTC.

This clone has only a few counts. The rearrangement uses TRBV6-2 or TRBV6-3 and TRBJ1-2; 8 positions agree with TRBD1. V shed 2 bases and J 0 bases; nucleotides not matched to a gene: 2. The CDR3 is 15 residues long. CDR1 MNHEY and CDR2 SVGEGT come from the germline V gene. CDR3 loop: CASSYPQGANYGYTF. CDR3 nucleotides: TGTGCCAGCAGTTACCCACAGGGGGCTAACTATGGCTACACCTTC.

This CDR3 is CASSGEVHEQYF. In nucleotides, the CDR3 is TGTGCCAGCAGCGGCGAGGTCCACGAGCAGTACTTC. The rearrangement joins TRBV9 to TRBJ2-7, with no clear D. V was cut by 3 bases and J by 5 bases, with 9 bases left in between. Germline CDR1 reads SGDLS; CDR2 reads YYNGEE. This CDR3 has 12 residues.

V gene TRBV5-1 combines with J gene TRBJ2-7; TRBD2 matches 8 bases. Germline loops: CDR1 SGHRS, CDR2 YFSETQ. The CDR3 has 15 residues. Losses at the gene ends were 0 bases for V and 0 bases for J; bases not matched to a gene: 2. DNA of the CDR3: TGCGCCAGCAGCTTGGGAGCGGGAGTCTCCTACGAGCAGTACTTC. Translation gives CASSLGAGVSYEQYF.